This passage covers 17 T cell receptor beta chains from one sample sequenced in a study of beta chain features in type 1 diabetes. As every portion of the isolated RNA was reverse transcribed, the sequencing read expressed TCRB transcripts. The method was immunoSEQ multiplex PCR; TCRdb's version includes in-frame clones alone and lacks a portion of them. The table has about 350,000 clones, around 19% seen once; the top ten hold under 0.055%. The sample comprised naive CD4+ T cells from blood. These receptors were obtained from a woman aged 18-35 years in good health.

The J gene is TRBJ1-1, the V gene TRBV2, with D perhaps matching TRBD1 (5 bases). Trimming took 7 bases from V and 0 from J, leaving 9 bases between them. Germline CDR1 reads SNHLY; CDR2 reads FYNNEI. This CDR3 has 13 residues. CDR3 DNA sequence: TGTGCCAGCACCATGACAGTGAACACTGAAGCTTTCTTT. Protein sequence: CASTMTVNTEAFF.

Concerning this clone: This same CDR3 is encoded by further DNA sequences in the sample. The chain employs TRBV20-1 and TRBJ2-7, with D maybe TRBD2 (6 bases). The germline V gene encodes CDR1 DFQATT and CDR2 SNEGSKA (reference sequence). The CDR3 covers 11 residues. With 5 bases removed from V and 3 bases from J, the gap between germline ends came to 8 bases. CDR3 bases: TGCAGTGCTTCGCGGGACTACGAGCAGTACTTC. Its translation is CSASRDYEQYF.

The CDR3 loop reads CSVEQGYSGNTIYF. The CDR3 DNA sequence: TGCAGCGTTGAGCAGGGGTACTCTGGAAACACCATATATTTT. V and J are TRBV29-1 and TRBJ1-3; TRBD1 is a possible D gene (6 bases). Trimming left V 3 bases short and J 0 bases short, with 9 bases between. The CDR3 runs 14 residues. Germline V CDR1 and CDR2: SQVTM, ANQGSEA.

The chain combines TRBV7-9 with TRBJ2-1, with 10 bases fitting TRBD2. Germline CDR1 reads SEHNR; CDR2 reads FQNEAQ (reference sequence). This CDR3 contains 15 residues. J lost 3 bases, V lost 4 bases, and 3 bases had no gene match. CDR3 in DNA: TGTGCCAGCAGCTCTCTAGCGGGGGACTACAATGAGCAGTTCTTC. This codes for CASSSLAGDYNEQFF.

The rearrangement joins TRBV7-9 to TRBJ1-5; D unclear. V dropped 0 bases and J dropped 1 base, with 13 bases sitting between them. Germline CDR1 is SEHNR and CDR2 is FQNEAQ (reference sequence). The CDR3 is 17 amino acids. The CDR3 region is CASSLAEGWASNQPQHF. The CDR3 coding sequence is TGTGCCAGCAGCTTAGCGGAAGGTTGGGCCAGCAATCAGCCCCAGCATTTT. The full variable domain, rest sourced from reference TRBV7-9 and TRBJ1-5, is DTGVSQNPRHKITKRGQNVTFRCDPISEHNRLYWYRQTLGQGPEFLTYFQNEAQLEKSRLLSDRFSAERPKGSFSTLEIQRTEQGDSAMYLCASSLAEGWASNQPQHFGDGTRLSIL.

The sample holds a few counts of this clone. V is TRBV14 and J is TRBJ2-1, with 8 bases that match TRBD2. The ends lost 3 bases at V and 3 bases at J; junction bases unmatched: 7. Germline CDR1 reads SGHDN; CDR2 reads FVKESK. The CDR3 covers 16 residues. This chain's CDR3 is CASSHQLAAGYNEQFF. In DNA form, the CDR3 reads TGTGCCAGCAGCCACCAACTAGCGGCCGGCTACAATGAGCAGTTCTTC.

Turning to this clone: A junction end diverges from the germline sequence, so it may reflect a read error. This CDR3 is CASSQGQTKYF. CDR3 sequence (DNA): TGTGCCAGTAGTCAAGGACAGACTAAGTATTTT. The chain carries TRBV19 and TRBJ1-5; possibly TRBD1 for D (6 bases). Germline assignment: CDR1 LNHDA and CDR2 SQIVND (reference sequence). This CDR3 has 11 residues.

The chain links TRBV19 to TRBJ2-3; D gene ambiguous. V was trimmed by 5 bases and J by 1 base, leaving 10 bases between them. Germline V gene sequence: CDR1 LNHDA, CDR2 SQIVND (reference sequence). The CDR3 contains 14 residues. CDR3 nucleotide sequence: TGTGCCAGTAGTCGGCGACGGGGCACAGATACGCAGTATTTT. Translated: CASSRRRGTDTQYF.

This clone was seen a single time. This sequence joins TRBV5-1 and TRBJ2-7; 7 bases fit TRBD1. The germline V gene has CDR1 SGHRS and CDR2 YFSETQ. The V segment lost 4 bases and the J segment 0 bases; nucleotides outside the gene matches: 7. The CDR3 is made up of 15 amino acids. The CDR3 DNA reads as TGCGCCAGCAGCCTGACAGGGCCCCCCTCCTACGAGCAGTACTTC. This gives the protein CASSLTGPPSYEQYF.

The CDR3, as DNA: TGTGCCAGCAGCGTAGGGGGGCGCGGGGGGCAGCCCCAGCATTTT. It specifies CASSVGGRGGQPQHF. This chain uses TRBV9 with TRBJ1-5; weak D call: TRBD1 (6 bases). The CDR3 length is 15 residues. Germline values: CDR1 SGDLS, CDR2 YYNGEE. V was shortened by 0 bases and J by 7 bases, with 14 bases between the two germline ends.

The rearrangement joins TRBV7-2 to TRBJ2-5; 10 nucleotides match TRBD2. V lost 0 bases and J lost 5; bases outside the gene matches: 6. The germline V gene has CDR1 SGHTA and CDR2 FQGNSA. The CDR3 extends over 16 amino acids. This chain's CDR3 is CASSLASGGTQETQYF. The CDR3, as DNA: TGTGCCAGCAGCTTAGCTAGCGGGGGGACTCAGGAGACCCAGTACTTC.

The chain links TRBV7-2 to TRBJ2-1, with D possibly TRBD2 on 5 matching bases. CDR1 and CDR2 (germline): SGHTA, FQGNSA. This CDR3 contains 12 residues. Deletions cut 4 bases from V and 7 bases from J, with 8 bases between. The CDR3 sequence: CASSSPGNEQFF. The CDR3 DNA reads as TGTGCCAGCAGCTCACCGGGGAATGAGCAGTTCTTC.

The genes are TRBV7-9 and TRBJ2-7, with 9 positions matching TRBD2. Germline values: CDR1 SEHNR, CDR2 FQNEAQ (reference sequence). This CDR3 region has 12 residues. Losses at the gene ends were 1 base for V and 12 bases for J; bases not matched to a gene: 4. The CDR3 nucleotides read TGTGCCAGCAGCTTAGAGGTAGCGGGAGTGTACTTC. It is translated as CASSLEVAGVYF.

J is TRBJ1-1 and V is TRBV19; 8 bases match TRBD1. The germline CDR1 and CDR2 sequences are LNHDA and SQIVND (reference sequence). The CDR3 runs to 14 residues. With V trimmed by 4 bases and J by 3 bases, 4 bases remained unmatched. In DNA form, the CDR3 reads TGTGCCAGTAGTACAGGGGGCCGGGACACTGAAGCTTTCTTT. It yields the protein CASSTGGRDTEAFF.

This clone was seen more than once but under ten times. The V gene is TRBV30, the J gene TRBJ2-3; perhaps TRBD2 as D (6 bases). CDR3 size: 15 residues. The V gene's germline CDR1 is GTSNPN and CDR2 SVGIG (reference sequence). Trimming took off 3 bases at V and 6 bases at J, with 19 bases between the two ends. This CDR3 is CAWSRYNGGRDTQYF. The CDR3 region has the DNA TGTGCCTGGAGCCGGTATAACGGTGGGAGGGATACGCAGTATTTT.

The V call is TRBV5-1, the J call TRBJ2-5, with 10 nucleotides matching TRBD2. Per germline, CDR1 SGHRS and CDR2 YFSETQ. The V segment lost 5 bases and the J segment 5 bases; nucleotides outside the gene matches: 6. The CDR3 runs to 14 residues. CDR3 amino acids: CASSSLAGVETQYF. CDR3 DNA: TGCGCCAGCAGTAGTCTAGCGGGAGTGGAGACCCAGTACTTC.

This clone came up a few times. The CDR3 nucleotides are TGTGCCAGCAGCTTAGCGGGGCACAGAAACTATGGCTACACCTTC. This encodes CASSLAGHRNYGYTF. The chain combines TRBV7-9 with TRBJ1-2; maybe TRBD1 (5 bases). Germline V lookup: CDR1 SEHNR, CDR2 FQNEAQ (reference sequence). This CDR3 has 15 amino acids. V shed 0 bases and J shed 2 bases, with 10 bases lying between them.